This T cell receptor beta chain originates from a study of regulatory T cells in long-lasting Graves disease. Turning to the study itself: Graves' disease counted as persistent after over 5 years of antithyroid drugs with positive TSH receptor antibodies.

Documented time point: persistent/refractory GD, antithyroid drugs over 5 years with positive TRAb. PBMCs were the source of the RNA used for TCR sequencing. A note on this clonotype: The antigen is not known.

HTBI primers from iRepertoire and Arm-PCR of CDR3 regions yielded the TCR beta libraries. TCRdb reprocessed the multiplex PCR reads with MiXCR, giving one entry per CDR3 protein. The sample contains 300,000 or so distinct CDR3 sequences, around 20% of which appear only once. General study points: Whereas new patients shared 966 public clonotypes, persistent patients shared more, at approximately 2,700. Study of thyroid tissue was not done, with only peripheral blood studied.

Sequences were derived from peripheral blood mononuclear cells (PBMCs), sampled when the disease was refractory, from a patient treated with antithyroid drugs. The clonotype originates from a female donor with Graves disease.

The CDR3 protein is CASSLGSSTGELFF. The CDR3 DNA follows: TGTGCCAGCAGTTTAGGGTCCTCGACCGGGGAGCTGTTTTTT. The chain recombines TRBV12-3 or TRBV12-4 with TRBJ2-2; D remains unclear. V lost 1 base and J 5 bases, leaving 8 bases between the germline ends. The CDR3 extends over 14 amino acids.